In this sample, the clone carrying this T cell receptor beta chain turned up once. This specimen belongs to a study of cytomegalovirus exposure and HLA in healthy donors. Germline assignment: CDR1 MGHRA and CDR2 YSYEKL. The V gene lost 4 bases and the J gene lost 4 bases, with 14 bases spanning the gap. This CDR3 is built from 14 residues. This PCR relied on a set of 60 Vbeta primers and 13 Jbeta primers. Produced via immunoSEQ multiplex PCR; TCRdb's table is partial and in-frame only. The data contain hundreds of thousands of clones, approximately 82% of them singletons. This TCR was sampled from a man younger than 35 in good health and CMV-seronegative. The rearrangement uses TRBV4-1 and TRBJ2-7; possible D gene TRBD1, 6 bases. Sequencing used PBMCs. CDR3 DNA sequence: TGCGCCAGCAGCCTGGACCAGGGGTCTTACGAGCAGTACTTC. It translates to CASSLDQGSYEQYF.